This TCR beta chain is drawn from a study of CD8 T cells in Susac syndrome. Study at large: Of the sequenced Susac syndrome patients, more than five had active disease and eight were in remission. When blood was collected, patients with Susac syndrome were therapy-naive, were taking corticosteroids, or were receiving intravenous immunoglobulin alone.

The diagnostic criteria were recently defined, and patients with Susac syndrome met them for definite or probable disease. With random hexamers, about 0.5 to 1 ug RNA was reverse transcribed. A single record per CDR3 protein comes from TCRdb applying MiXCR to the immunoSEQ multiplex PCR reads. The sample carries about 150,000 distinct CDR3 sequences, approximately 95% recorded once. CDR1 and CDR2 from the germline V gene are SGHRS and YFSETQ. Trimming removed 2 bases from V and 0 bases from J; junction bases left unmatched: 6. This CDR3 region has 18 residues. This chain links TRBV5-1 with TRBJ2-6, with 9 bases identical to TRBD1. Sample: CD4+ T cells from PBMCs. The sequence was collected from a human donor with Susac syndrome. DNA of the CDR3: TGCGCCAGCAGCTTTCCGGGACAGGGTAGCTCTGGGGCCAACGTCCTGACTTTC. It codes for CASSFPGQGSSGANVLTF.